The 22 T cell receptor beta chains listed next were all sequenced from one sample in a study of T cell repertoires in cytomegalovirus infection. From the reads, TCRdb called clonotypes with MiXCR, one entry per CDR3 protein. Among 300,000 or so distinct CDR3 sequences, around 25% were seen once, and the ten largest hold approximately 13%. The sequencing input was PBMCs. These receptor sequences come from a human donor in good health (CMV status not recorded). Some clones in this sample may be carry-over from other donors' samples.

The chain carries TRBV19 and TRBJ1-5; D is undetermined. Germline CDR1 and CDR2: LNHDA and SQIVND (reference sequence). The CDR3 extends over 13 amino acids. Trimming took off 5 bases at V and 0 bases at J, with 5 bases between the two ends. The CDR3 sequence: CASSAHSNQPQHF. The CDR3, as DNA: TGTGCCAGTAGTGCTCATAGCAATCAGCCCCAGCATTTT.

In this sample, this clonotype turned up many times. This chain connects TRBV27 to TRBJ2-3; D gene uncertain. The V and J ends lost 3 bases and 4 bases respectively, with 17 bases between them. The length of the CDR3 is 16 residues. Looked up from germline, CDR1 is MNHEY and CDR2 is SMNVEV (reference sequence). CDR3 region: CASSFNLGGAADTQYF. The CDR3 bases are TGTGCCAGCAGTTTTAATCTGGGCGGTGCGGCAGATACGCAGTATTTT.

The table lists this clonotype with many counts. The CDR3 sequence: CASSLTGIDTQYF. The CDR3 DNA sequence: TGTGCCAGCAGCTTAACGGGAATAGATACGCAGTATTTT. V and J are TRBV7-8 and TRBJ2-3, with D tentatively TRBD2 (5 bases). The CDR3 has 13 residues. Trimming removed 2 bases from V and 5 bases from J, with 8 bases in between. Germline lookup yields CDR1 SGHVS and CDR2 FQNEAQ.

This chain links TRBV30 with TRBJ1-1; D is uncertain. CDR3 length equals 11 residues. Trimming took off 5 bases at V and 7 bases at J, with 11 bases between the two ends. Germline CDR1 and CDR2: GTSNPN and SVGIG (reference sequence). In nucleotides, the CDR3 is TGTGCCTGGTACCATTTACTTGAAGCTTTCTTT. The encoded protein is CAWYHLLEAFF.

This clonotype was counted between two and nine times. The gene calls are TRBV5-1 and TRBJ2-3, with D perhaps matching TRBD1 (5 bases). The V gene's germline CDR1 is SGHRS and CDR2 YFSETQ. Trimming took 0 bases from V and 0 from J, leaving 14 bases between them. The CDR3 sequence is 17 residues long. The CDR3: CASSLGPARASTDTQYF. As DNA, the CDR3 is TGCGCCAGCAGCTTGGGCCCGGCCAGGGCTAGCACAGATACGCAGTATTTT.

This clonotype has only a few counts. V is TRBV20-1 and J is TRBJ2-7, with 10 bases aligning to TRBD2. The CDR3 contains 13 residues. Germline V gene lookup returns CDR1 DFQATT and CDR2 SNEGSKA (reference sequence). V was pared by 1 base and J by 3 bases, with 0 bases of the junction left unmatched. This chain's CDR3 is CSARGLAGYEQYF. The CDR3 DNA reads TGCAGTGCTAGAGGACTAGCGGGCTACGAGCAGTACTTC.

This clonotype was recorded at least ten times. The chain joins TRBV28 to TRBJ1-2; the D gene is possibly TRBD1 (6 bases). Germline values: CDR1 MDHEN, CDR2 SYDVKM. CDR3 length equals 12 residues. Trimming stripped 5 bases from V and 8 bases from J, with 12 bases between. In DNA form, the CDR3 reads TGTGCCAGCAGTCTCGCCAGGGGAGGCTACACCTTC. This encodes CASSLARGGYTF.

The sample holds a few counts of this clonotype. This sequence joins TRBV11-2 and TRBJ2-7, with 8 positions matching TRBD2. The germline V gene encodes CDR1 SGHAT and CDR2 FQNNGV. V dropped 1 base and J dropped 6; count of bases not matched to a gene: 2. The CDR3 is 13 residues long. CDR3 DNA sequence: TGTGCCAGCAGCTTAGCGGGAGGGCTCGAGCAGTACTTC. This encodes CASSLAGGLEQYF.

The chain has TRBV11-1 and TRBJ2-1, with D possibly TRBD1 on 6 matching bases. Germline lookup yields CDR1 SGHAT and CDR2 FQDESV (reference sequence). The CDR3 length is 17 residues. The ends were cut back, 0 bases at V and 6 bases at J, with 18 bases in the middle. The DNA for the CDR3 is TGTGCCAGCAGCTTAGCGCCGGGTGCGAACAGGGTCAATGAGCAGTTCTTC. Its translation: CASSLAPGANRVNEQFF.

This clonotype has only a few counts. The chain joins TRBV7-2 to TRBJ1-5; D perhaps matches TRBD1 (5 bases). The CDR3 extends over 16 amino acids. Germline V gives CDR1 SGHTA, CDR2 FQGNSA. V lost 5 bases and J lost 0, with 14 bases in between. The DNA of the CDR3 is TGTGCCAGCAGCGCCGACAGCGGTCGTAGCAATCAGCCCCAGCATTTT. Its translation is CASSADSGRSNQPQHF.

This clonotype was observed a few times. This rearrangement joins TRBV6-5 to TRBJ2-7; a possible D gene is TRBD1 (5 bases). Trimming left V 0 bases short and J 5 bases short, with 11 bases between. Germline CDR1 is MNHEY and CDR2 is SVGAGI. This CDR3 comprises 14 residues. CDR3 bases: TGTGCCAGCAGTTACTCCACCACCAGGGACGAGCAGTACTTC. Translating gives CASSYSTTRDEQYF.

This clonotype was detected once. V usage is TRBV15 and J usage is TRBJ2-3; TRBD1 is a possible D gene (6 bases). Germline CDR1 is LNHNV and CDR2 is YYDKDF (reference sequence). Trimming took 4 bases from V and 3 from J, leaving 14 bases between them. This CDR3 region has 15 residues. The CDR3 coding sequence is TGTGCCACCAGCACTACAGGGTGGAGGACAGATACGCAGTATTTT. Translation gives CATSTTGWRTDTQYF.

This clonotype turned up a few times. The chain combines TRBV15 with TRBJ2-7, with D hard to call. This CDR3 has 15 amino acids. Germline V gene data show CDR1 as LNHNV and CDR2 as YYDKDF (reference sequence). V lost 0 bases and J 2 bases, leaving 11 bases between the germline ends. The CDR3 sequence is CATSRDGGRAYEQYF. DNA of the CDR3: TGTGCCACCAGCAGAGATGGTGGACGGGCCTACGAGCAGTACTTC.

The chain has TRBV20-1 and TRBJ1-4, with D unresolved. The V and J ends lost 3 bases and 4 bases respectively, with 12 bases between them. CDR1 and CDR2 (germline): DFQATT, SNEGSKA (reference sequence). This CDR3 contains 14 residues. The CDR3 is CSASLRTNNEKLFF. In DNA, the CDR3 is TGCAGTGCTAGCCTCAGGACTAATAATGAAAAACTGTTTTTT.

This clonotype has only one observation. V gene TRBV28 combines with J gene TRBJ2-5, with D perhaps TRBD1 or TRBD2 (5 bases each). The ends were cut back, 8 bases at V and 5 bases at J, with 18 bases in the middle. Germline lookup yields CDR1 MDHEN and CDR2 SYDVKM. This CDR3 contains 14 residues. In DNA, the CDR3 is TGTGCCAGCGGGGCAACGGACTCGTGGGAGACCCAGTACTTC. Its translation is CASGATDSWETQYF. The full variable domain, in which reference TRBV28 and TRBJ2-5 provide the parts outside the CDR3, is DVKVTQSSRYLVKRTGEKVFLECVQDMDHENMFWYRQDPGLGLRLIYFSYDVKMKEKGDIPEGYSVSREKKERFSLILESASTNQTSMYLCASGATDSWETQYFGPGTRLLVL.

The chain couples TRBV11-2 to TRBJ1-1; D ambiguous. CDR1 and CDR2 (germline): SGHAT, FQNNGV. The CDR3 is 15 amino acids. Trimming took 0 bases from V and 4 from J, leaving 12 bases between them. The CDR3 sequence is CASSLEAGGSTEAFF. CDR3 DNA sequence: TGTGCCAGCAGCTTAGAAGCCGGCGGGTCCACTGAAGCTTTCTTT.

This clonotype was seen at least ten times. The rearrangement links TRBV7-8 to TRBJ2-1; TRBD1 matches 10 bases. The V segment lost 7 bases and the J segment 4 bases; nucleotides outside the gene matches: 7. The CDR3 contains 15 residues. Looked up from germline, CDR1 is SGHVS and CDR2 is FQNEAQ. The CDR3 nucleotides read TGTGCCAGCACCTTGGGGACAGGGGCTTACAATGAGCAGTTCTTC. Encoded protein: CASTLGTGAYNEQFF.

The chain joins TRBV7-8 to TRBJ1-5; D gene ambiguous. Trimming took off 0 bases at V and 3 bases at J, with 15 bases between the two ends. This CDR3 spans 17 amino acids. The germline CDR1 and CDR2 sequences are SGHVS and FQNEAQ. The CDR3 spells CASSLALGRSINQPQHF. CDR3 nucleotides: TGTGCCAGCAGCTTAGCGCTCGGGAGATCTATCAATCAGCCCCAGCATTTT.

In this sample, this clonotype turned up many times. V gene TRBV7-2 combines with J gene TRBJ1-1; D gene unclear. The CDR3 totals 14 residues. V shed 1 base and J shed 2 bases, with 8 bases lying between them. Germline V lookup: CDR1 SGHTA, CDR2 FQGNSA. This chain's CDR3 is CASSLDAFNTEAFF. CDR3 nucleotides: TGTGCCAGCAGCTTAGATGCTTTTAACACTGAAGCTTTCTTT.

The chain employs TRBV5-1 and TRBJ2-1, with no clear D. Trimming stripped 0 bases from V and 5 bases from J, with 12 bases between. The CDR3 runs 15 residues. The V gene's germline CDR1 is SGHRS and CDR2 YFSETQ. As DNA, the CDR3 is TGCGCCAGCAGCTTGGCCGTACCGAGAAACAATGAGCAGTTCTTC. This gives the protein CASSLAVPRNNEQFF.

This clonotype appeared many times. The rearrangement uses TRBV28 and TRBJ1-2; 8 bases align to TRBD1. This CDR3 has 14 residues. Germline assignment: CDR1 MDHEN and CDR2 SYDVKM. The J segment lost 8 bases and the V segment lost 5 bases, leaving 10 bases of the junction unmatched. Here the CDR3 DNA reads TGTGCCAGCAGTGCCCAGGGGGCGTACCGCGGCTACACCTTC. It specifies CASSAQGAYRGYTF.

This chain uses TRBV5-1 with TRBJ1-1; a weak D match, TRBD1 (5 bases). This CDR3 has 13 residues. The V gene's germline CDR1 is SGHRS and CDR2 YFSETQ. V was cut by 4 bases and J by 1 base, with 8 bases left in between. This CDR3 is CASSEDTNTEAFF. The CDR3 DNA reads TGCGCCAGCAGCGAGGACACGAACACTGAAGCTTTCTTT. Full variable domain (rest looked up from reference TRBV5-1 and TRBJ1-1): KAGVTQTPRYLIKTRGQQVTLSCSPISGHRSVSWYQQTPGQGLQFLFEYFSETQRNKGNFPGRFSGRQFSNSRSEMNVSTLELGDSALYLCASSEDTNTEAFFGQGTRLTVV.